This entry is about one T cell receptor beta chain. What it binds is unknown. The read stops 3 residues short of the end of the CDR3; the missing end is completed from the germline J gene. This sample stems from a study of Tregs in tolerant kidney transplant recipients. Study context: The nonmyeloablative bone marrow transplants came from related graft donors, with transient mixed chimerism.

Trimming removed 5 bases from V and 2 bases from J; junction bases left unmatched: 1. CDR1 MDHEN and CDR2 SYDVKM come from the germline V gene. The CDR3 spans 14 residues. Study findings and constraints: For some patients, primers changed over time, blocking nucleotide-level comparison. Tolerant patients' donor-specific Tregs expanded beyond overall Tregs, suggesting antigen-driven growth.

The repertoire was sequenced with immunoSEQ multiplex PCR; TCRdb's copy has only in-frame clones and lacks some. Its table records about 30,000 clones. J is TRBJ2-7 and V is TRBV28, with TRBD2 matching over 12 bases. This TCR came from a human donor who received a combined kidney and bone marrow transplant. The sample consisted of CD8+ T cells from blood, taken before the transplant. The part of the CDR3 DNA that was read is TGTGCCAGCAGTCTAGCGGGAGGGCCCTACGAG. It codes for CASSLAGGPYE. The entire CDR3 is CASSLAGGPYEQYF.